The entry below describes one T cell receptor (beta chain). This clone was seen a handful of times. What antigen it recognizes has not been identified. The record has no base qualities; no much larger clone is one base away. The data belong to a study of blood T cell repertoires in COVID-19 (TCRdb year 2020). General notes on the study: Samples from collaborators originated in the United States, Italy and Spain and spanned both the acute and convalescent phases of COVID-19. The material from the prospective study consisted of cDNA or gDNA derived from T cells, B-cell-depleted T cells, or PBMCs. The dataset comprised deeply sampled blood TCRbeta repertoires from subjects exposed to, actively infected with, or recovered from COVID-19. The repertoires were made available in a free public database intended to serve as a resource for research on the immune response to SARS-CoV-2. The samples were drawn from the first 160 participants of the ongoing ImmuneRACE study and from 1,200 or so subjects provided by 6 global collaborators. A de-identified subject ID, COVID-19 status, age in years and sex were almost always included in the sample metadata. Where HLA class I and class II types were available, the types were taken from metadata supplied by the sample provider, not from assay-based typing.

The collaborating institutions used their own protocols to collect whole blood in K2EDTA tubes. For TCRbeta analysis, collaborator samples were shipped as frozen whole blood, as isolated PBMCs, or as DNA extracted from either sample type. The CDR3 sequence holds 16 residues, the cysteine and phenylalanine included. Only CDR3 DNA is held: 48 bases, read in frame from base 1. V drops 7 bases and J drops 4 bases, leaving 20 bases in between. CDR1 and CDR2 (SGHVS, FQNEAQ) derive from the germline V gene. TCRbeta CDR3 regions were amplified from genomic DNA by means of the immunoSEQ Assay, a bias-controlled multiplex PCR. In the authors' own workflow: The number of nucleated cells in each sample was estimated from the amplification of reference gene primers within the assay. To quantify the absolute abundance of each unique TCRbeta CDR3 rearrangement, sequence reads were collapsed and filtered. Productive Simpson clonality was computed per sample as the square root of Simpson's diversity index over productive rearrangements. In its TCRdb copy, this immuneACCESS table keeps in-frame sequences only and misses some clones. Where compared with another copy, unresolved V genes explain less than half of these, and the others have no known cause. V, J and clone size derive from that table, while D and trimming were established from the DNA sequence. The table for this sample lists about 200,000 clones; over 70% of them were counted only once. The ten top clones hold 7.5% to 9% of the sample.

The research as a whole found: The amount of clinical and demographic metadata varied by source and participant and was provided uncurated.

The sample consisted of peripheral blood. The clonotype was recovered from a woman older than 75 with acute or convalescent COVID-19. Rearrangement joined TRBV7-8 to TRBJ2-1, with TRBD2 tentatively as D gene (7 bases match). The DNA sequence is as follows: TGTGCCAGCACCCCAGAGAGGGGGGGCGGTTACAATGAGCAGTTCTTC. Translated, this gives CASTPERGGGYNEQFF.